This TCR beta chain comes out of a study of cytomegalovirus exposure and HLA in healthy donors. Study-wide results and caveats: Sequencing depth roughly uniform across donors was assumed in presence/absence analyses. In a later analysis, V- and J-gene trimming of beta chains associated with a DCLRE1C missense variant, replicated independently.

The PCR used 60 Vbeta and 13 Jbeta primers. The authors' processing: Roughly 83 million unique TCR beta chains, around 11 million of them shared, were counted by a later analysis. Sequencing used immunoSEQ multiplex PCR; TCRdb keeps in-frame clones, though not all of them. The DNA was the basis for D and trimming; V, J and clone size are from that table. In the table there are 150,000 or so clones, approximately 84% of which are singletons. The CDR3 consists of 12 residues. The V and J ends lost 3 bases and 6 bases respectively, with 8 bases between them. Germline V gene sequence: CDR1 KGHSH, CDR2 LQKENI. Details on this clone: Its specificity is unknown.

Sequencing used PBMCs. This clonotype was obtained from a boy younger than 10 in good health and CMV-seronegative. The chain combines TRBV18 with TRBJ1-2; tentative D call: TRBD1 (5 bases). CDR3: CASSPKTDGYTF. The CDR3 coding sequence is TGTGCCAGCTCACCCAAGACAGATGGCTACACCTTC.